This T cell receptor beta chain was identified during a study of cytomegalovirus exposure and HLA in healthy donors. On this clone itself: Its antigen is undetermined.

J lost 0 bases, V lost 3 bases, and 7 bases had no gene match. Per the germline V gene, CDR1 is SGHRS and CDR2 is YFSETQ. CDR3 size: 19 residues. General observations from the study: Some TCR beta chains (164 of them) were listed as cytomegalovirus-associated.

Only in-frame clones appear in the TCRdb table, and some are missing; sequencing was by immunoSEQ multiplex PCR. Counted here are fewer than 200,000 clones, less than 95% occurring once; the ten biggest clones make up 3%. The TCR sequence derives from a woman between 18 and 29 years old in good health and CMV-seropositive. The rearrangement joins TRBV5-1 to TRBJ2-3, with 16 nucleotides matching TRBD2. Sequenced sample: PBMCs. DNA of the CDR3: TGCGCCAGCAGCTGGGGGACTAGCGGGAGGGCCGCTAGCACAGATACGCAGTATTTT. Protein sequence: CASSWGTSGRAASTDTQYF.